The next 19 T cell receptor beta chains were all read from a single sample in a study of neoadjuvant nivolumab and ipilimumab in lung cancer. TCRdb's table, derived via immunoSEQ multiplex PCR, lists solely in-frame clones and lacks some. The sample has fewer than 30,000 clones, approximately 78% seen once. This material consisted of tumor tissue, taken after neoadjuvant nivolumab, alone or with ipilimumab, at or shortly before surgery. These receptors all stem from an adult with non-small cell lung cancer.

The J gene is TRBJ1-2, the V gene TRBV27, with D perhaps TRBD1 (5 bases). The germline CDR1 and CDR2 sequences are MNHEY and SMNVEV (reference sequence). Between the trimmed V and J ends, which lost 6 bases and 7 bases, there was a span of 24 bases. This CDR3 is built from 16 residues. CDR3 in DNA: TGTGCCAGCAGCCCCCTGGGGCGTGCCCACCTATCTGGCTACACCTTC. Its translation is CASSPLGRAHLSGYTF.

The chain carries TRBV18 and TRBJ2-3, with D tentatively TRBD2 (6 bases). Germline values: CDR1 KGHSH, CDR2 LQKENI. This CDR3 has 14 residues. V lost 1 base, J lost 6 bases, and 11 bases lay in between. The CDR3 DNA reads TGTGCCAGCTCACCACGGGGGGAGAGGGATACGCAGTATTTT. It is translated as CASSPRGERDTQYF.

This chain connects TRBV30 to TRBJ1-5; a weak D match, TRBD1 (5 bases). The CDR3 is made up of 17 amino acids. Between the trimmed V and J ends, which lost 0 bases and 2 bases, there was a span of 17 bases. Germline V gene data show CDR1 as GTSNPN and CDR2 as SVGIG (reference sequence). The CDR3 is CAWSVLGSQGGNQPQHF. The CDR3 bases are TGTGCCTGGAGTGTACTGGGGTCTCAGGGCGGCAATCAGCCCCAGCATTTT. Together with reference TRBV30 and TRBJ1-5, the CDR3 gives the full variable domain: SQTIHQWPATLVQPVGSPLSLECTVEGTSNPNLYWYRQAAGRGLQLLFYSVGIGQISSEVPQNLSASRPQDRQFILSSKKLLLSDSGFYLCAWSVLGSQGGNQPQHFGDGTRLSIL.

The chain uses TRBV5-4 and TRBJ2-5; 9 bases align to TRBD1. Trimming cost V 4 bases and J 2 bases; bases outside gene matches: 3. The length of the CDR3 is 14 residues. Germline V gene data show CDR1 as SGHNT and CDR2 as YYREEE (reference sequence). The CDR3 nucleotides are TGTGCCAGCAGCGACGGACAGGGGCAAGAGACCCAGTACTTC. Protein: CASSDGQGQETQYF.

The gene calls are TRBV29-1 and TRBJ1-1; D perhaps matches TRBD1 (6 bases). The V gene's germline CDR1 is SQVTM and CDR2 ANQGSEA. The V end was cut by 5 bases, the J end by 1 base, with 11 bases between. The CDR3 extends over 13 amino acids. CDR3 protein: CSVFGQPNTEAFF. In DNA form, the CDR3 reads TGCAGCGTTTTTGGACAGCCGAACACTGAAGCTTTCTTT.

The CDR3 loop reads CASSLAYSNQPQHF. DNA of the CDR3: TGTGCCAGCAGTTTAGCTTATAGCAATCAGCCCCAGCATTTT. The V call is TRBV27, the J call TRBJ1-5; unclear D gene. Germline values: CDR1 MNHEY, CDR2 SMNVEV (reference sequence). V lost 2 bases and J lost 0, with 5 bases in between. The CDR3 consists of 14 residues.

CDR3 sequence (DNA): TGTGCCAGCAGTTTACTTGGCGGGACTGAAGCTTTCTTT. Translation gives CASSLLGGTEAFF. The V and J genes are TRBV27 and TRBJ1-1; no clear D gene. V was trimmed by 2 bases and J by 5 bases, leaving 9 bases between them. CDR3 size: 13 residues. The germline CDR1 and CDR2 sequences are MNHEY and SMNVEV (reference sequence).

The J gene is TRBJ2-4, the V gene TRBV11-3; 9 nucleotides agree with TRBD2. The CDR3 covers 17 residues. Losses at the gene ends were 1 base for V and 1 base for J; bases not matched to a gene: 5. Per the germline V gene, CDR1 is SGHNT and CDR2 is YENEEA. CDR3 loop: CASSLGSGGLAKNIQYF. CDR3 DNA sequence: TGTGCCAGCAGCTTAGGTAGCGGGGGACTGGCCAAAAACATTCAGTACTTC.

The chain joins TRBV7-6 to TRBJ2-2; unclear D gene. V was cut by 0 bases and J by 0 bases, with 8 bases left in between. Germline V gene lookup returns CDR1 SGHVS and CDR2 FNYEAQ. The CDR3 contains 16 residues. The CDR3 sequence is CASSLASTANTGELFF. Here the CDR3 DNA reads TGTGCCAGCAGCTTAGCGTCCACAGCGAACACCGGGGAGCTGTTTTTT.

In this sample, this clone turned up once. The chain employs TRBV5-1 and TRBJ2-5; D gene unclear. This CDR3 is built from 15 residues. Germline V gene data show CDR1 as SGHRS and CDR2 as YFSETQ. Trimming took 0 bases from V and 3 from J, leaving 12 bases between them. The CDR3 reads CASSLGLGGEETQYF. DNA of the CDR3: TGCGCCAGCAGCTTGGGCCTTGGCGGAGAAGAGACCCAGTACTTC.

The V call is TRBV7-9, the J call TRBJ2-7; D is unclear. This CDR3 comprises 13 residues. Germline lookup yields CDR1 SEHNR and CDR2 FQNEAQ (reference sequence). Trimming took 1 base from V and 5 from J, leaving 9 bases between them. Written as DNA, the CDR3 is TGTGCCAGCAGCTTAGGAGCTCGGGACGAGCAGTACTTC. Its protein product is CASSLGARDEQYF.

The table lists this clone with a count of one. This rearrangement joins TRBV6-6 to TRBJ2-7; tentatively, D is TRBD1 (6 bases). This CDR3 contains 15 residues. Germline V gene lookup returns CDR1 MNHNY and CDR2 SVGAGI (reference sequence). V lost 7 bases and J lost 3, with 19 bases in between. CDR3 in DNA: TGTGCCAGCATTCCGGGACACCCCCGGGTCTACGAGCAGTACTTC. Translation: CASIPGHPRVYEQYF.

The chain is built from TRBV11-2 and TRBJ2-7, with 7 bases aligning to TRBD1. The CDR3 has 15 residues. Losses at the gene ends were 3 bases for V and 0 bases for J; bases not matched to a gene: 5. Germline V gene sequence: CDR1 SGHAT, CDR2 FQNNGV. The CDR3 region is CASSFGQEVSYEQYF. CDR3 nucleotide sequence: TGTGCCAGCAGCTTTGGACAGGAGGTCTCCTACGAGCAGTACTTC. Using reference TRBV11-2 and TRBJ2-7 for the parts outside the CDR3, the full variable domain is EAGVAQSPRYKIIEKRQSVAFWCNPISGHATLYWYQQILGQGPKLLIQFQNNGVVDDSQLPKDRFSAERLKGVDSTLKIQPAKLEDSAVYLCASSFGQEVSYEQYFGPGTRLTVT.

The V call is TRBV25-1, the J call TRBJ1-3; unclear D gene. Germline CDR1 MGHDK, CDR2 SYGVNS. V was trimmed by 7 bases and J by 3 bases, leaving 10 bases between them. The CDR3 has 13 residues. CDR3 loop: CASTPDHGNTIYF. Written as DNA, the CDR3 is TGTGCCAGCACTCCAGACCATGGAAACACCATATATTTT.

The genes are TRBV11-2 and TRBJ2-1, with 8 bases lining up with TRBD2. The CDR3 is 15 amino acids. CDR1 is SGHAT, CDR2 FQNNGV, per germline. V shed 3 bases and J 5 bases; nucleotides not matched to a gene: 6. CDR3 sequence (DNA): TGTGCCAGCAGCTTTACTAGCGGCCTTCACAATGAGCAGTTCTTC. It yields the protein CASSFTSGLHNEQFF.

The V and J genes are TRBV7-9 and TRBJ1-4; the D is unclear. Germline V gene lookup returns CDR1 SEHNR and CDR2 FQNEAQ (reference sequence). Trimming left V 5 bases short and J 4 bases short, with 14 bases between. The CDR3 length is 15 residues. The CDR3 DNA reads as TGTGCCAGCAGCCACGACGCAGTCCATAATGAAAAACTGTTTTTT. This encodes CASSHDAVHNEKLFF. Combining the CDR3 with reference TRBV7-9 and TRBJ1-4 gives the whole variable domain DTGVSQNPRHKITKRGQNVTFRCDPISEHNRLYWYRQTLGQGPEFLTYFQNEAQLEKSRLLSDRFSAERPKGSFSTLEIQRTEQGDSAMYLCASSHDAVHNEKLFFGSGTQLSVL.

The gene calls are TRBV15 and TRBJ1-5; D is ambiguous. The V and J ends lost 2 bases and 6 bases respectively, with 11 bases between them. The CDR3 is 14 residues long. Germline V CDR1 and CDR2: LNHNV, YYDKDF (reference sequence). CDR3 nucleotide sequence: TGTGCCACCAGCAGAAGGCAGCGTGGTCAGCCCCAGCATTTT. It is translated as CATSRRQRGQPQHF. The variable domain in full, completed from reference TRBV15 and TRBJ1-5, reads DAMVIQNPRYQVTQFGKPVTLSCSQTLNHNVMYWYQQKSSQAPKLLFHYYDKDFNNEADTPDNFQSRRPNTSFCFLDIRSPGLGDTAMYLCATSRRQRGQPQHFGDGTRLSIL.

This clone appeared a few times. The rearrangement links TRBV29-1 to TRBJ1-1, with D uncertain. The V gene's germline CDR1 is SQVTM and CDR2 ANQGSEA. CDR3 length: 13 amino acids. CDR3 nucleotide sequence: TGCAGGGCCTCGGTCTCAACGAACACTGAAGCTTTCTTT. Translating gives CRASVSTNTEAFF.

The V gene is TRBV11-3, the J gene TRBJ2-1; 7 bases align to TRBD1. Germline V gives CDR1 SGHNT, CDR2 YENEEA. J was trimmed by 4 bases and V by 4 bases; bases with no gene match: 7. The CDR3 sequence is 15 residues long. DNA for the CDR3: TGTGCCAGCAGCTCGGGACAGCCCCTTTACAATGAGCAGTTCTTC. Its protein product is CASSSGQPLYNEQFF.